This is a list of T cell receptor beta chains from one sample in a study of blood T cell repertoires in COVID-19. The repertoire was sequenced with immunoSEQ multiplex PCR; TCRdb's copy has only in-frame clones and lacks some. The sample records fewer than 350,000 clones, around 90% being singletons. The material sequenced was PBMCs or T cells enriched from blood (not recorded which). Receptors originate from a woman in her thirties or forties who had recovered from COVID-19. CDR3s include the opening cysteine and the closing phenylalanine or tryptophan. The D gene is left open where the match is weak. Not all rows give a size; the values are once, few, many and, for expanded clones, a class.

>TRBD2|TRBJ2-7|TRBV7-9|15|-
CASSPRGTSGYEQYF
TGTGCCAGCAGCCCAAGAGGGACTAGCGGCTACGAGCAGTACTTC
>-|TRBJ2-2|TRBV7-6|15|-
CASSFMQGITGELFF
TGTGCCAGCAGCTTTATGCAGGGGATCACCGGGGAGCTGTTTTTT
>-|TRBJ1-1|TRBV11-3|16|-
CASSPSGAGRSTEAFF
TGTGCCAGCAGCCCTAGCGGGGCAGGCAGGAGCACTGAAGCTTTCTTT
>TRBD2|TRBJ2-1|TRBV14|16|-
CASSQDPGLAAHEQFF
TGTGCCAGCAGCCAAGATCCGGGACTAGCGGCCCATGAGCAGTTCTTC
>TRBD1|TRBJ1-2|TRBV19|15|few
CASSPNGQGIYGYTF
TGTGCCAGTAGTCCAAATGGACAGGGAATCTATGGCTACACCTTC
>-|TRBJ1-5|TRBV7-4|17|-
CASSLDRDNPSNQPQHF
TGTGCCAGCAGCTTGGATCGGGACAACCCTAGCAATCAGCCCCAGCATTTT
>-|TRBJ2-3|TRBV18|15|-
CASSPNGVRTDTQYF
TGTGCCAGCTCACCGAACGGGGTTAGGACAGATACGCAGTATTTT
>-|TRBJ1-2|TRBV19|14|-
CASSIVLTNYGYTF
TGTGCCAGTAGTATAGTATTAACTAACTATGGCTACACCTTC
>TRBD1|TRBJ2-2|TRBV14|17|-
CASSQDRDRFNTGELFF
TGTGCCAGCAGCCAAGATCGGGACAGATTTAACACCGGGGAGCTGTTTTTT
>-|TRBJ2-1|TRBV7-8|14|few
CASSPPPIYNEQFF
TGTGCCAGCAGCCCGCCTCCTATTTACAATGAGCAGTTCTTC
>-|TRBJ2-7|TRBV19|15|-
CASSPVLNPGYEQYF
TGTGCCAGCAGTCCCGTCCTAAATCCCGGCTACGAGCAGTACTTC
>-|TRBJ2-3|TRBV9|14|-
CASDPFGRGDTQYF
TGTGCCAGCGACCCATTCGGGCGGGGAGATACGCAGTATTTT
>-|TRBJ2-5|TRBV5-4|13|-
CASSFVSQETQYF
TGTGCCAGCAGCTTCGTCAGTCAAGAGACCCAGTACTTC